This T cell receptor beta chain was recorded in a study of CD8+ T cells in alopecia areata. At the level of the study: Tofacitinib ran 6 to 18 months, followed by 6 months off drug.

cDNA prepared by RNA extraction and subsequent reverse transcription served as the template for sequencing. The protocol was immunoSEQ multiplex PCR, while the TCRdb copy is restricted to in-frame clones and leaves out a portion. The sample records under 250,000 clones, approximately 57% being singletons. Noted treatment: oral pan-JAK inhibitor, 5-10 mg twice daily. CD4+ and CD8+ T cells were sorted from PBMCs stained for CD3, CD4 and CD8. V was clipped by 4 bases and J by 13 bases; unmatched bases: 7. Per the germline V gene, CDR1 is MGHRA and CDR2 is YSYEKL. The CDR3 extends over 12 amino acids. This sequence originates from a human donor with alopecia areata. The chain uses TRBV4-1 and TRBJ2-1, with 7 bases that match TRBD2. Sample: CD4+ T cells sorted from blood, taken at week 4, from a patient treated with tofacitinib. In nucleotides, the CDR3 is TGCGCCAGCAGCCCAGGCGGGGGTTACCAGTTCTTC. This codes for CASSPGGGYQFF.